Sequencing of this TCR beta chain was carried out in a study of blood T cell repertoires in COVID-19. As for the study in general: Samples came from the United States, Italy and Spain, spanning acute and convalescent COVID-19.

In the authors' workflow: It was from reference gene primer amplification that nucleated cell counts were estimated. Data came from immunoSEQ multiplex PCR; TCRdb stores just in-frame clones and leaves some out. Clonal size and the V and J genes are those of that table, whereas D and trimming came from the DNA. Among a few hundred thousand clones listed, under 95% were seen once. Germline-derived CDR1 and CDR2 are SQVTM and ANQGSEA. V was clipped by 3 bases and J by 1 base, with 6 bases between them. This CDR3 spans 12 amino acids. The receptor was isolated from a woman in her thirties who had recovered from COVID-19. Source material: PBMCs or T cells enriched from blood (not recorded which). The chain couples TRBV29-1 to TRBJ1-2; D uncertain. CDR3 sequence: CSVDEGNYGYTF. In nucleotides, the CDR3 is TGCAGCGTTGACGAGGGTAACTATGGCTACACCTTC.